A single sample gave rise to the 32 T cell receptor beta chains below, sequenced in a study of T cells in Graves' hyperthyroidism and ophthalmopathy. The TCR beta CDR3 regions underwent amplification using RNA transcripts as the source. HTBI primers were employed in a first-round RT-PCR of the TCR CDR3. TCRdb re-analysed the multiplex PCR reads in MiXCR, keeping a single row per CDR3 protein. The sample contains roughly 570,000 distinct CDR3 sequences, 46% of which appear only once. Sequenced input: peripheral blood or thyroid tissue (not recorded which). The receptors shown here come from an adult woman with Graves' disease, either hyperthyroidism or ophthalmopathy (not recorded which).

The chain joins TRBV7-2 to TRBJ2-4; weak D call: TRBD2 (5 bases). The CDR3 covers 13 residues. CDR1 and CDR2 from the germline V gene are SGHTA and FQGNSA. Trimming pared 7 bases from V and 3 bases from J, leaving 10 bases between. The CDR3 DNA reads TGTGCCAGCATTCGAGGAGGCAAAAACATTCAGTACTTC. Amino acids: CASIRGGKNIQYF.

The chain carries TRBV12-3 or TRBV12-4 and TRBJ2-2, with 9 bases aligning to TRBD2. CDR3 length: 15 amino acids. The V and J ends lost 7 bases and 6 bases, in that order; junction bases with no gene match: 9. CDR3 in amino acids: CASNRSGRIAGELFF. Written as DNA, the CDR3 is TGTGCCAGCAATCGAAGCGGGAGGATTGCCGGGGAGCTGTTTTTT.

This clonotype appeared many times. This chain connects TRBV9 to TRBJ1-2; the D is unclear. V shed 3 bases and J shed 3 bases, with 15 bases lying between them. The CDR3 totals 15 residues. CDR1 SGDLS and CDR2 YYNGEE come from the germline V gene. CDR3 in amino acids: CASSAHSESYYGYTF. The DNA for the CDR3 is TGTGCCAGCAGCGCCCATAGTGAAAGCTACTATGGCTACACCTTC.

On this clonotype: This may come from a read error, since a much larger clone is one base off. The J gene is TRBJ2-5, the V gene TRBV5-1; D is unclear. Germline V gives CDR1 SGHRS, CDR2 YFSETQ. V lost 0 bases and J lost 3, with 12 bases in between. CDR3 length: 15 amino acids. The CDR3 region has the DNA TGCGCCAGCAGCTTGGACGGCCCGTTTGAAGAGACCCAGTACTTC. Translated, it gives CASSLDGPFEETQYF.

The chain recombines TRBV10-3 with TRBJ2-1, with D uncertain. Trimming took off 10 bases at V and 8 bases at J, with 12 bases between the two ends. Per germline, CDR1 ENHRY and CDR2 SYGVKD. The CDR3 is 11 amino acids. DNA of the CDR3: TGTGCCACCGCCCTTCGGGATGAGCAGTTCTTC. Translated, it gives CATALRDEQFF.

This chain joins TRBV10-3 and TRBJ2-6; TRBD2 might be the D (5 bases). The germline gives CDR1 ENHRY, CDR2 SYGVKD. V lost 8 bases to trimming and J lost 0 bases, with 23 bases between them. The CDR3 length is 19 residues. The CDR3 region is CAIGPAGQPRYSGANVLTF. The CDR3 DNA is TGTGCCATCGGGCCGGCGGGCCAACCTCGATACTCTGGGGCCAACGTCCTGACTTTC.

The rearrangement uses TRBV24-1 and TRBJ2-5; a possible D gene is TRBD2 (5 bases). Germline assignment: CDR1 KGHDR and CDR2 SFDVKD. This CDR3 is built from 12 residues. The CDR3 coding sequence is TGTGCTCCCAGGTCGGGGAAAGAGACCCAGTACTTC. Translated: CAPRSGKETQYF.

Many counts were recorded for this clonotype. This chain links TRBV28 with TRBJ1-6; D gene unclear. This CDR3 comprises 13 residues. Between the trimmed V and J ends, which lost 6 bases and 13 bases, there was a span of 16 bases. Germline lookup yields CDR1 MDHEN and CDR2 SYDVKM. DNA for the CDR3: TGTGCCAGCAGCCCAGTGACGGTTCAGCCCCTCCACTTT. Encoded protein: CASSPVTVQPLHF.

V gene TRBV14 combines with J gene TRBJ1-1, with TRBD1 as a possible D gene (5 bases). This CDR3 contains 16 residues. The germline V and J ends were trimmed by 3 bases and 0 bases, with 14 bases remaining between them. The germline gives CDR1 SGHDN, CDR2 FVKESK. CDR3 residues: CASSHLGQGLNTEAFF. The CDR3 DNA reads TGTGCCAGCAGCCACTTAGGCCAGGGCCTGAACACTGAAGCTTTCTTT.

The CDR3 here is CSARLADEQYF. As DNA, the CDR3 is TGCAGCGCCCGACTAGCCGACGAGCAGTACTTC. The chain employs TRBV20-1 and TRBJ2-7; 7 bases line up with TRBD2. There are 11 residues in the CDR3. Germline V gene sequence: CDR1 DFQATT, CDR2 SNEGSKA (reference sequence).

This clonotype appeared many times. This chain connects TRBV7-2 to TRBJ2-7; D is uncertain. The CDR3 spans 13 residues. CDR1 is SGHTA, CDR2 FQGNSA, per germline. The V gene lost 2 bases and the J gene lost 1 base, with 6 bases spanning the gap. The CDR3 loop is CASSLMPSYEQYF. CDR3 bases: TGTGCCAGCAGCTTAATGCCTTCCTACGAGCAGTACTTC.

CDR3 in DNA: TGTGCCAGCCTCCAAGTTGGTGAAACGAGGTACTTC. It encodes CASLQVGETRYF. This rearrangement joins TRBV4-2 to TRBJ2-7, with D unresolved. V lost 8 bases to trimming and J lost 12 bases, with 20 bases between them. Germline lookup yields CDR1 LGHNA and CDR2 YNFKEQ. This CDR3 spans 12 amino acids.

The genes are TRBV20-1 and TRBJ2-5; D call uncertain. The V gene's germline CDR1 is DFQATT and CDR2 SNEGSKA (reference sequence). The CDR3 has 13 amino acids. V lost 5 bases, J lost 0 bases, and 10 bases lay in between. The DNA of the CDR3 is TGCAGTGCTGGGCAGTCGTACCAAGAGACCCAGTACTTC. Translating gives CSAGQSYQETQYF.

This clonotype has just a few counts. The chain combines TRBV5-1 with TRBJ2-2; D possibly corresponds to TRBD1 (5 bases). The germline V gene has CDR1 SGHRS and CDR2 YFSETQ. Deletions cut 0 bases from V and 8 bases from J, with 14 bases between. The CDR3 length is 15 residues. This chain's CDR3 is CASSLAQGGTGELFF. CDR3 DNA sequence: TGCGCCAGCAGCTTGGCCCAGGGTGGTACTGGGGAGCTGTTTTTT.

The chain combines TRBV20-1 with TRBJ1-5; 8 bases line up with TRBD1. This CDR3 region has 16 residues. Germline CDR1 DFQATT, CDR2 SNEGSKA (reference sequence). J gave up 2 bases and V 3 bases, and 9 bases lay outside the gene matches. CDR3 region: CSASDLETGGNQPQHF. CDR3 bases: TGCAGTGCTAGCGATCTTGAGACAGGGGGCAATCAGCCCCAGCATTTT.

The chain joins TRBV5-1 to TRBJ1-1, with TRBD1 matching over 8 bases. The CDR3 loop spans 16 amino acids. Trimming removed 3 bases from V and 1 base from J; junction bases left unmatched: 8. Germline-derived CDR1 and CDR2 are SGHRS and YFSETQ. The CDR3 nucleotides read TGCGCCAGCAGCTCTGATCCCGGGACAGGGAACACTGAAGCTTTCTTT. It encodes CASSSDPGTGNTEAFF.

This clonotype was seen a single time. This sequence joins TRBV2 and TRBJ1-1; D is ambiguous. V dropped 5 bases and J dropped 4 bases, with 14 bases sitting between them. This CDR3 has 14 residues. Germline V gene sequence: CDR1 SNHLY, CDR2 FYNNEI. The CDR3: CASSNTGESTEAFF. CDR3 nucleotides: TGTGCCAGCAGTAATACCGGGGAATCCACTGAAGCTTTCTTT.

This chain joins TRBV25-1 and TRBJ1-2; D is undetermined. With 6 bases removed from V and 5 bases from J, the gap between germline ends came to 10 bases. This CDR3 is built from 12 residues. Germline V gives CDR1 MGHDK, CDR2 SYGVNS. This CDR3 is CASRWAEYGYTF. The DNA for the CDR3 is TGTGCCAGCAGATGGGCAGAATATGGCTACACCTTC.

The chain uses TRBV28 and TRBJ2-5, with TRBD2 identical over 11 bases. The germline CDR1 and CDR2 sequences are MDHEN and SYDVKM. There are 15 residues in the CDR3. J lost 8 bases, V lost 3 bases, and 8 bases had no gene match. The CDR3, as DNA: TGTGCCAGCAGTTTGCTCGGACTAGCGGGTTCTACCCAGTACTTC. This sequence encodes CASSLLGLAGSTQYF. The complete variable domain, with remaining parts taken from reference TRBV28 and TRBJ2-5, reads DVKVTQSSRYLVKRTGEKVFLECVQDMDHENMFWYRQDPGLGLRLIYFSYDVKMKEKGDIPEGYSVSREKKERFSLILESASTNQTSMYLCASSLLGLAGSTQYFGPGTRLLVL.

This clonotype was picked up many times. The chain has TRBV6-5 and TRBJ2-7; 9 nucleotides align to TRBD1. V lost 5 bases to trimming and J lost 2 bases; unmatched junction nucleotides: 4. Per germline, CDR1 MNHEY and CDR2 SVGAGI. This CDR3 region has 14 residues. CDR3 coding DNA: TGTGCCAGCAGTCGCGACAGGGGGACCTACGAGCAGTACTTC. Protein: CASSRDRGTYEQYF.

This clonotype was counted only a few times. The rearrangement uses TRBV7-9 and TRBJ2-7, with D tentatively TRBD2 (5 bases). The germline CDR1 and CDR2 sequences are SEHNR and FQNEAQ (reference sequence). V lost 11 bases and J lost 3, with 17 bases in between. This CDR3 has 13 residues. CDR3 sequence (DNA): TGTGCCTGGAGGACCGAATCGATCTACGAGCAGTACTTC. It encodes CAWRTESIYEQYF.

The chain couples TRBV7-9 to TRBJ1-6; the D is unclear. Per the germline V gene, CDR1 is SEHNR and CDR2 is FQNEAQ (reference sequence). The CDR3 length is 15 residues. The V end was cut by 2 bases, the J end by 9 bases, with 14 bases between. The CDR3 region has the DNA TGTGCCAGCAGCTTAAGGACTGACGCAGGTTCACCCCTCCACTTT. This sequence encodes CASSLRTDAGSPLHF.

This clonotype was found a few times. The chain recombines TRBV10-3 with TRBJ2-5, with D uncertain. The length of the CDR3 is 12 residues. The germline V gene has CDR1 ENHRY and CDR2 SYGVKD. V lost 4 bases and J 5 bases, leaving 8 bases between the germline ends. CDR3 nucleotides: TGTGCCATCAGTGCGATTGGGGAGACCCAGTACTTC. This sequence encodes CAISAIGETQYF.

This clonotype appeared once. The genes are TRBV20-1 and TRBJ2-5, with D hard to call. The V gene lost 1 base and the J gene lost 2 bases, with 5 bases spanning the gap. The V gene's germline CDR1 is DFQATT and CDR2 SNEGSKA (reference sequence). CDR3 length: 12 amino acids. The CDR3 loop reads CSARGYQETQYF. The CDR3 DNA follows: TGCAGTGCTAGAGGGTATCAAGAGACCCAGTACTTC.

This clonotype was seen many times. The chain uses TRBV28 and TRBJ1-2; no clear D gene. The CDR3 is made up of 12 amino acids. Trimming removed 3 bases at V and 8 bases at J, with 10 bases between. CDR1 and CDR2 (germline): MDHEN, SYDVKM. The CDR3 nucleotides read TGTGCCAGCAGTTTGCGGACGGACGGCTACACCTTC. It translates to CASSLRTDGYTF.

Details on this clonotype: Since no conserved phenylalanine or tryptophan closes the CDR3, a read error is the likely cause. Because the CDR3's place on the DNA is in doubt, the DNA is left out and the CDR3 is given as listed by TCRdb. This chain links TRBV10-3 with TRBJ2-6; the table's D call TRBD1 went unverified against the DNA. Termini included, the CDR3 measures 8 amino acids. CDR1 is ENHRY and CDR2 is SYGVKD in the germline V gene. CDR3 sequence: CAISGPPS.

This clonotype appeared many times. The chain joins TRBV10-3 to TRBJ2-5, with 7 bases matching TRBD2. The CDR3 covers 11 residues. V lost 10 bases, J lost 4 bases, and 3 bases stayed unmatched. CDR1 is ENHRY and CDR2 is SYGVKD in the germline V gene. In DNA, the CDR3 is TGTGCCACTGGGGAGGGAGAGACCCAGTACTTC. Amino acid sequence: CATGEGETQYF.

The chain is built from TRBV10-3 and TRBJ1-4; 7 bases are a match to TRBD1. V trimming: 4 bases; J trimming: 4 bases; junction bases outside the gene matches: 6. The germline CDR1 and CDR2 sequences are ENHRY and SYGVKD. The length of the CDR3 is 15 residues. CDR3 DNA sequence: TGTGCCATCAGTGGGCCGGGACAGCTTAATGAAAAACTGTTTTTT. Its translation: CAISGPGQLNEKLFF.

Concerning this clonotype: The CDR3 carries no conserved terminal phenylalanine or tryptophan, so it likely arises from a read error. It is unclear where the CDR3 begins or ends on the DNA, so no DNA is shown, and the CDR3 is as TCRdb lists it. The gene calls are TRBV20-1 and TRBJ1-5. From its first to its last residue, the CDR3 has 8 amino acids. CDR1 and CDR2 (germline): DFQATT, SNEGSKA (reference sequence). CDR3 residues: CSARDPRA.

The V call is TRBV20-1, the J call TRBJ2-7; 9 bases map to TRBD2. This CDR3 spans 14 amino acids. The V gene end was trimmed by 6 bases and the J gene end by 0 bases; junction bases not matched to a gene: 6. The germline V gene encodes CDR1 DFQATT and CDR2 SNEGSKA (reference sequence). The CDR3 DNA reads TGCAGTGCACTTCTAGCGGGAAGCTCCTACGAGCAGTACTTC. It is translated as CSALLAGSSYEQYF.

The chain is built from TRBV20-1 and TRBJ2-7; 12 bases are shared with TRBD2. The germline V gene encodes CDR1 DFQATT and CDR2 SNEGSKA (reference sequence). The CDR3 length is 14 residues. V shed 1 base, J shed 5 bases, and the junction held 3 bases outside the gene matches. The CDR3 region has the DNA TGCAGTGCTAGAGGACTAGCGGGAGTAAACGAGCAGTACTTC. Translating gives CSARGLAGVNEQYF.

The table lists this clonotype with a few counts. The chain is built from TRBV20-1 and TRBJ1-4, with D maybe TRBD1 (5 bases). Trimming took 6 bases from V and 4 from J, leaving 15 bases between them. Germline V gene sequence: CDR1 DFQATT, CDR2 SNEGSKA (reference sequence). CDR3 length: 14 residues. The CDR3 loop reads CSAGGGGSNEKLFF. For the CDR3, the DNA is TGCAGTGCCGGGGGGGGGGGGAGTAATGAAAAACTGTTTTTT.